A single sample is the source of the 24 T cell receptor beta chains below, sequenced in a study of Graves' ophthalmopathy and Graves' hyperthyroidism. CDR3 regions of TCR beta were amplified from RNA transcripts. The library came from an HTBI-primed first-round RT-PCR and a second-round multiplex PCR. TCRdb reanalysed the multiplex PCR reads using MiXCR and keeps one entry per CDR3 protein. The data contain 660,000 or so distinct CDR3 sequences, over 40% of them singletons. The sequenced material came from peripheral blood. The receptors were sampled from an adult man with Graves' ophthalmopathy.

The rearrangement links TRBV3-1 to TRBJ1-2; D is ambiguous. In germline, CDR1 is LGHDT, CDR2 YNNKEL (reference sequence). Trimming took off 0 bases at V and 7 bases at J, with 9 bases between the two ends. There are 13 residues in the CDR3. The CDR3 DNA follows: TGTGCCAGCAGCCAAGATGCGGAGTCTGGCTACACCTTC. Its translation: CASSQDAESGYTF. Combining the CDR3 with reference TRBV3-1 and TRBJ1-2 gives the whole variable domain DTAVSQTPKYLVTQMGNDKSIKCEQNLGHDTMYWYKQDSKKFLKIMFSYNNKELIINETVPNRFSPKSPDKAHLNLHINSLELGDSAVYFCASSQDAESGYTFGSGTRLTVV.

CDR3 loop: CASSQDNGQTNTGELFF. CDR3 coding DNA: TGCGCCAGCAGCCAAGATAATGGGCAGACGAACACCGGGGAGCTGTTTTTT. This rearrangement joins TRBV4-3 to TRBJ2-2; D gene ambiguous. The CDR3 contains 17 residues. CDR1 is LGHNA and CDR2 is YSLEER in the germline V gene. Trimming took off 0 bases at V and 0 bases at J, with 11 bases between the two ends.

To note about this clonotype: This clone may be a read error of a much larger clone one base away. This chain links TRBV2 with TRBJ1-2, with D maybe TRBD1 (5 bases). The CDR3 loop spans 14 amino acids. The V end lost 6 bases, the J end lost 2 bases, and 13 bases lay between the germline ends. Germline V gene sequence: CDR1 SNHLY, CDR2 FYNNEI. The CDR3, as DNA: TGTGCCAGCAGAGACCGGACACACAACTATGGCTACACCTTC. This gives the protein CASRDRTHNYGYTF.

The CDR3 sequence: CASSPGTIRVGYTF. The CDR3 DNA reads as TGTGCCAGCTCACCGGGCACGATAAGGGTTGGCTACACCTTC. The chain uses TRBV11-2 and TRBJ1-2; D uncertain. The length of the CDR3 is 14 residues. V lost 8 bases and J lost 7, with 20 bases in between. Germline assignment: CDR1 SGHAT and CDR2 FQNNGV.

The CDR3 DNA sequence: TGTGCCAGTAGTGAGCGGACAGGGGGCTCTGGCTACACCTTC. It is translated as CASSERTGGSGYTF. V is TRBV10-3 and J is TRBJ1-2; 11 bases agree with TRBD1. This CDR3 has 14 residues. V gave up 10 bases and J gave up 7 bases; unmatched junction bases: 11. Germline V gives CDR1 ENHRY, CDR2 SYGVKD.

A word on this clonotype: The germline gene is not matched at one end of the junction; a read error may be the cause. The rearrangement links TRBV10-3 to TRBJ1-5; the match to TRBD1 covers 9 bases. Germline assignment: CDR1 ENHRY and CDR2 SYGVKD. CDR3 size: 17 residues. This chain's CDR3 is CASSTGQGSGGRQPQHF. The CDR3 nucleotides read TGTGCCAGCAGTACTGGACAGGGGTCGGGGGGGAGACAGCCCCAGCATTTT.

Concerning this clonotype itself: This may arise from a read error, as a much more abundant clone is one base away. V is TRBV4-3 and J is TRBJ1-1; TRBD1 might be the D (6 bases). Germline lookup yields CDR1 LGHNA and CDR2 YSLEER. This CDR3 spans 14 amino acids. V lost 3 bases and J 8 bases, leaving 16 bases between the germline ends. The CDR3 spells CASSQPGRGVEAFF. The CDR3 DNA sequence: TGCGCCAGCAGCCAGCCGGGCAGGGGAGTCGAAGCTTTCTTT.

V and J are TRBV2 and TRBJ2-5, with 8 bases fitting TRBD1. V gave up 5 bases and J gave up 5 bases; unmatched junction bases: 4. The germline CDR1 and CDR2 sequences are SNHLY and FYNNEI. This CDR3 is 13 amino acids long. Here the CDR3 reads CASSQGAYETQYF. In DNA, the CDR3 is TGTGCCAGCAGTCAGGGGGCATACGAGACCCAGTACTTC.

This chain uses TRBV13 with TRBJ2-7; TRBD2 aligns across 10 bases. V shed 8 bases, J shed 3 bases, and the junction held 7 bases outside the gene matches. Germline lookup yields CDR1 PRHDT and CDR2 FYEKMQ (reference sequence). The CDR3 has 14 residues. CDR3 nucleotides: TGTGCCAGCTCTGGGCTAGCGGGGGACTACGAGCAGTACTTC. Protein sequence: CASSGLAGDYEQYF. The full variable domain, with the rest looked up from reference TRBV13 and TRBJ2-7, is AAGVIQSPRHLIKEKRETATLKCYPIPRHDTVYWYQQGPGQDPQFLISFYEKMQSDKGSIPDRFSAQQFSDYHSELNMSSLELGDSALYFCASSGLAGDYEQYFGPGTRLTVT.

This clonotype was counted at least ten times. This chain links TRBV4-1 with TRBJ1-2; the D gene is possibly TRBD1 (6 bases). Trimming removed 3 bases from V and 9 bases from J, with 17 bases in between. The CDR3 totals 14 residues. Germline lookup yields CDR1 MGHRA and CDR2 YSYEKL. The CDR3 reads CASSHREGVRSYTF. CDR3 sequence (DNA): TGCGCCAGCAGCCACCGAGAGGGGGTTCGGAGCTACACCTTC.

In this sample, this clonotype turned up a few times. CDR3 in amino acids: CASSQRVTEAFF. The CDR3 DNA is TGTGCCAGCTCTCAAAGGGTCACTGAAGCTTTCTTT. The gene calls are TRBV9 and TRBJ1-1; D is unclear. CDR3 length equals 12 residues. V gave up 7 bases and J gave up 4 bases, with 11 bases separating them. The germline gives CDR1 SGDLS, CDR2 YYNGEE.

This chain joins TRBV20-1 and TRBJ1-2; tentative D call: TRBD1 (5 bases). With 3 bases removed from V and 7 bases from J, the gap between germline ends came to 18 bases. The CDR3 spans 14 residues. Germline CDR1 DFQATT, CDR2 SNEGSKA (reference sequence). The CDR3 region is CSARSREQLGGYTF. CDR3 coding DNA: TGCAGTGCTAGGTCCAGGGAACAATTGGGTGGCTACACCTTC.

This clonotype was counted a few times. This rearrangement joins TRBV12-5 to TRBJ1-2; possible D gene TRBD1, 5 bases. This CDR3 is 14 amino acids long. Germline CDR1 LGHNT, CDR2 FRNRAP. Trimming took off 5 bases at V and 10 bases at J, with 20 bases between the two ends. CDR3 region: CASGPGTRPAVYTF. The CDR3 nucleotides are TGTGCTAGTGGTCCCGGGACCCGGCCGGCCGTCTACACCTTC.

This clonotype was found once. This may come from a read error, since a much larger clone is one base off. The chain links TRBV7-9 to TRBJ2-7, with D tentatively TRBD1 (6 bases). Trimming took 5 bases from V and 2 from J, leaving 16 bases between them. The CDR3 is made up of 15 amino acids. Germline V gene data show CDR1 as SEHNR and CDR2 as FQNEAQ (reference sequence). The CDR3 loop is CASSASETGPYEQYF. DNA for the CDR3: TGTGCCAGCAGCGCCTCCGAGACAGGACCCTACGAGCAGTACTTC. Variable domain in full (rest from reference TRBV7-9 and TRBJ2-7): DTGVSQNPRHKITKRGQNVTFRCDPISEHNRLYWYRQTLGQGPEFLTYFQNEAQLEKSRLLSDRFSAERPKGSFSTLEIQRTEQGDSAMYLCASSASETGPYEQYFGPGTRLTVT.

Concerning this clonotype: Possible read error: a much larger clone is one base away. CDR3 protein: CASVTGGKGNYGYTF. The DNA of the CDR3 is TGTGCCAGTGTAACTGGGGGAAAGGGCAACTATGGCTACACCTTC. V and J are TRBV19 and TRBJ1-2; D possibly corresponds to TRBD1 (5 bases). Deletions cut 8 bases from V and 2 bases from J, with 18 bases between. The germline gives CDR1 LNHDA, CDR2 SQIVND (reference sequence). The CDR3 is 15 residues long.

The chain links TRBV29-1 to TRBJ1-2, with D unresolved. This CDR3 spans 13 amino acids. The V gene lost 3 bases and the J gene lost 7 bases, with 15 bases spanning the gap. The germline V gene has CDR1 SQVTM and CDR2 ANQGSEA. Here the CDR3 DNA reads TGCAGCGTTGATGTGGGGATCGTGGGTGGCTACACCTTC. It specifies CSVDVGIVGGYTF.

The sample holds many counts of this clonotype. The V gene is TRBV7-8, the J gene TRBJ1-1, with 7 bases fitting TRBD1. Germline CDR1 and CDR2: SGHVS and FQNEAQ. There are 13 residues in the CDR3. Trimming cost V 3 bases and J 5 bases; bases outside gene matches: 3. This chain's CDR3 is CASSFTGVTEAFF. Here the CDR3 DNA reads TGTGCCAGCAGCTTCACAGGGGTTACTGAAGCTTTCTTT. Variable domain in full (rest from reference TRBV7-8 and TRBJ1-1): GAGVSQSPRYKVAKRGQDVALRCDPISGHVSLFWYQQALGQGPEFLTYFQNEAQLDKSGLPSDRFFAERPEGSVSTLKIQRTQQEDSAVYLCASSFTGVTEAFFGQGTRLTVV.

The chain is built from TRBV4-2 and TRBJ2-7; 7 positions agree with TRBD2. CDR3 length: 16 residues. The V and J ends lost 1 base and 4 bases, in that order; junction bases with no gene match: 10. Germline CDR1 is LGHNA and CDR2 is YNFKEQ. CDR3 bases: TGTGCCAGCAGCCAAGCGAGTCGGACTAGTCGATACGAGCAGTACTTC. The encoded protein is CASSQASRTSRYEQYF.

This clonotype was picked up many times. The V call is TRBV9, the J call TRBJ1-2, with a weak D call TRBD1 (6 bases). This CDR3 spans 13 amino acids. Trimming cost V 3 bases and J 14 bases, with 20 bases left between them. The germline CDR1 and CDR2 sequences are SGDLS and YYNGEE. The CDR3 DNA sequence: TGTGCCAGCAGCGGCACAGGGCGCCCCGAGGGAACCTTC. This translates into CASSGTGRPEGTF.

The chain employs TRBV20-1 and TRBJ2-7, with D tentatively TRBD2 (6 bases). There are 13 residues in the CDR3. V lost 5 bases, J lost 1 base, and 12 bases lay in between. Germline CDR1 is DFQATT and CDR2 is SNEGSKA (reference sequence). CDR3 protein: CSASTAGSYEQYF. DNA of the CDR3: TGCAGTGCTTCGACTGCGGGATCCTACGAGCAGTACTTC.

This clonotype appeared many times. V gene TRBV19 combines with J gene TRBJ2-2, with 10 bases aligning to TRBD2. This CDR3 has 15 residues. From germline, CDR1 is LNHDA and CDR2 SQIVND (reference sequence). Losses at the gene ends were 6 bases for V and 5 bases for J; bases not matched to a gene: 6. In DNA form, the CDR3 reads TGTGCCAGTAGGTGGGCTAGCGGGAGAACCGGGGAGCTGTTTTTT. It translates to CASRWASGRTGELFF.

The CDR3, as DNA: TGTGCCAGCAGCTTCCCGCCTTTGAACACTGAAGCTTTCTTT. Amino acid sequence: CASSFPPLNTEAFF. The chain has TRBV5-6 and TRBJ1-1; no firm D call. The CDR3 is 14 residues long. Germline lookup yields CDR1 SGHDT and CDR2 YYEEEE. The V gene lost 2 bases and the J gene lost 0 bases, with 8 bases spanning the gap.

The chain carries TRBV29-1 and TRBJ2-5; 9 bases line up with TRBD2. The J call may be wrong; the DNA end is better matched by TRBJ2-1. The length of the CDR3 is 13 residues. Germline CDR1 is SQVTM and CDR2 is ANQGSEA. The CDR3 DNA is TGCAGCGCTGAGGGACTAGCCAACAATGAGCAGTTCTTC. It encodes CSAEGLANNEQFF.

This clonotype was counted a few times. J is TRBJ2-5 and V is TRBV4-2; TRBD2 matches 15 bases. Germline V CDR1 and CDR2: LGHNA, YNFKEQ. V lost 0 bases and J lost 2; bases outside the gene matches: 7. The CDR3 sequence is 19 residues long. The CDR3 sequence is CASSQDLGGLAGGQETQYF. The CDR3 coding sequence is TGTGCCAGCAGCCAAGATCTCGGGGGACTAGCGGGGGGACAAGAGACCCAGTACTTC.